This T cell receptor beta chain was profiled in a study of spatial heterogeneity in lung cancer. Indicated time point: sample taken at primary tumor resection. TCRdb reanalysed the 5' RACE reads using MiXCR and keeps one entry per CDR3 protein. The sample consists of 20,000 to 25,000 distinct CDR3 sequences, approximately 4.8% of them appearing once. General observations from the study: Beta chains had about 13% coverage of tumor T cells, and alpha chains had 6% to 7.5%. In tumors, expanded intratumoral alpha and beta TCR counts tracked mutation counts.

This clonotype was detected many times. Its antigen is currently unknown. The receptor was isolated from a male donor with early-stage non-small cell lung cancer. The sample was lung tumor tissue, taken at surgery.

The CDR3 DNA is TGTGCCACCAGTGACCCAAAGCGGGGGGGAGATACGCAGTATTTT. Encoded protein: CATSDPKRGGDTQYF. The rearrangement links TRBV24-1 to TRBJ2-3; 10 bases match TRBD2. Germline trimming cut 4 bases from V and 5 bases from J; bases unmatched to any gene: 5. Germline-derived CDR1 and CDR2 are KGHDR and SFDVKD. The CDR3 consists of 15 residues.